The source of this T cell receptor beta chain is a study of CD8+ T cells in alopecia areata. Across the study: Tofacitinib administration to treated patients was oral, at 5 to 10 mg twice daily.

Treatment given: oral pan-JAK inhibitor, 5-10 mg twice daily. Extraction and reverse transcription of RNA yielded cDNA as the sequencing template. TCRdb's table, derived via immunoSEQ multiplex PCR, lists solely in-frame clones and lacks some. The repertoire holds about 180,000 clones, with around 58% as singletons. Per the germline V gene, CDR1 is LNHNV and CDR2 is YYDKDF (reference sequence). The CDR3 length is 15 residues. Trimming shortened V by 0 bases and J by 4 bases, and 12 bases separated the two germline ends. Source: CD4+ T cells sorted from blood, taken at roughly week 55, from a patient treated with tofacitinib. This TCR was recovered from a human donor with alopecia areata. V is TRBV15 and J is TRBJ2-5; D is tentatively TRBD1 or TRBD2 (5 bases each). CDR3 nucleotides: TGTGCCACCAGCAGAGATCGGGGCAGGGTAGAGACCCAGTACTTC. Translation gives CATSRDRGRVETQYF.